A single sample is the source of the 15 T cell receptor beta chains below, sequenced in a study of CD8 T cells in ankylosing spondylitis. Study results and limitations: A TCR beta motif of roughly 8 highly homologous variants seemed to mark ankylosing spondylitis blood.

These receptors lack a known antigen. MiXCR, run by TCRdb on the 5' RACE reads, gives a single entry per CDR3 protein. The sample lists 200,000 to 250,000 distinct CDR3 sequences, about 7.3% seen once, with over 12% in the top ten. Sequencing was performed on blood, either unsorted or a sorted T cell fraction (not recorded which). The receptor source for this set is a male donor with ankylosing spondylitis.

The sample holds many counts of this clonotype. V is TRBV13 and J is TRBJ1-1, with D unresolved. Trimming took off 5 bases at V and 1 base at J, with 8 bases between the two ends. Germline V lookup: CDR1 PRHDT, CDR2 FYEKMQ (reference sequence). This CDR3 has 13 amino acids. DNA of the CDR3: TGTGCCAGCAGCGGCCGGGCGAACACTGAAGCTTTCTTT. It is translated as CASSGRANTEAFF. The full variable domain, with the rest looked up from reference TRBV13 and TRBJ1-1, is AAGVIQSPRHLIKEKRETATLKCYPIPRHDTVYWYQQGPGQDPQFLISFYEKMQSDKGSIPDRFSAQQFSDYHSELNMSSLELGDSALYFCASSGRANTEAFFGQGTRLTVV.

The table lists this clonotype with many counts. The chain recombines TRBV5-5 with TRBJ2-7, with TRBD1 identical over 8 bases. Looked up from germline, CDR1 is SGHKS and CDR2 is YYEKEE (reference sequence). This CDR3 is 16 amino acids long. V was pared by 0 bases and J by 5 bases, with 10 bases of the junction left unmatched. The CDR3 nucleotides read TGTGCCAGCAGCTTGGCAGGGGGCGTAAGAAGTCACGAGCAGTACTTC. Translated, it gives CASSLAGGVRSHEQYF.

The table lists this clonotype with a few counts. This sequence joins TRBV6-6 and TRBJ1-2; tentative D call: TRBD1 (5 bases). This CDR3 is 16 amino acids long. V dropped 0 bases and J dropped 6 bases, with 17 bases sitting between them. Germline V CDR1 and CDR2: MNHNY, SVGAGI (reference sequence). CDR3 sequence (DNA): TGTGCCAGCAGTTACTCGAAATGGGGGAGAATGGATGGCTACACCTTC. This encodes CASSYSKWGRMDGYTF.

This clonotype was counted ten times or more. V gene TRBV10-3 combines with J gene TRBJ2-3; perhaps D is TRBD1 or TRBD2 (5 bases each). Germline V CDR1 and CDR2: ENHRY, SYGVKD. CDR3 length: 13 amino acids. CDR3 sequence (DNA): TGTACGACGGGGACGGTCGTATCAGATACGCAGTATTTT. It translates to CTTGTVVSDTQYF.

This clonotype has only a few counts. The genes are TRBV27 and TRBJ2-7; TRBD1 or TRBD2 may be the D gene (6 bases each). V was cut by 3 bases and J by 0 bases, with 9 bases left in between. CDR1 and CDR2 from the germline V gene are MNHEY and SMNVEV (reference sequence). CDR3 length: 14 amino acids. The CDR3: CASSFRGPSYEQYF. The CDR3, as DNA: TGTGCCAGCAGTTTCCGGGGGCCCTCCTACGAGCAGTACTTC.

This clonotype occurred a few times. This chain links TRBV6-1 with TRBJ2-7; TRBD1 might be the D (6 bases). The V gene's germline CDR1 is MNHNS and CDR2 SASEGT. V was shortened by 2 bases and J by 5 bases, with 10 bases between the two germline ends. The CDR3 length is 13 residues. CDR3 protein: CASSEYRADEQYF. In DNA form, the CDR3 reads TGTGCCAGCAGTGAATACAGGGCCGACGAGCAGTACTTC.

This clonotype was observed at least ten times. V and J are TRBV29-1 and TRBJ2-7; TRBD1 agrees at 8 bases. The J segment lost 1 base and the V segment lost 0 bases, leaving 5 bases of the junction unmatched. There are 15 residues in the CDR3. The V gene's germline CDR1 is SQVTM and CDR2 ANQGSEA. CDR3 in amino acids: CSVEEYQGASYEQYF. As DNA, the CDR3 is TGCAGCGTTGAAGAATACCAGGGGGCTTCCTACGAGCAGTACTTC.

Only a few counts were recorded for this clonotype. The chain uses TRBV30 and TRBJ2-7, with 9 bases aligning to TRBD2. The junction had 7 bases not matched to a gene; V was cut back by 0 bases and J by 4 bases. Germline V gene lookup returns CDR1 GTSNPN and CDR2 SVGIG (reference sequence). The CDR3 spans 15 residues. This CDR3 is CAWSVRGRASYEQYF. CDR3 in DNA: TGTGCCTGGAGTGTACGCGGGAGGGCTTCGTACGAGCAGTACTTC.

This clonotype was seen ten or more times. The rearrangement joins TRBV4-3 to TRBJ2-1; 10 bases line up with TRBD1. Trimming removed 0 bases from V and 7 bases from J; junction bases left unmatched: 9. The CDR3 spans 17 residues. Germline V gene lookup returns CDR1 LGHNA and CDR2 YSLEER. The CDR3 bases are TGCGCCAGCAGCCAAGATGGGACAGGGGTCGGCTGGAATGAGCAGTTCTTC. Amino acids: CASSQDGTGVGWNEQFF.

This clonotype was recorded at least ten times. The chain has TRBV3-1 and TRBJ2-3, with TRBD2 matching 8 bases. In germline, CDR1 is LGHDT, CDR2 YNNKEL (reference sequence). Losses at the gene ends were 4 bases for V and 1 base for J; bases not matched to a gene: 22. CDR3 size: 21 residues. The CDR3 nucleotides read TGTGCCAGCAGCCCCCTAAAAGGTCGTAGCGCCGGGGGGGACCGCACAGATACGCAGTATTTT. It is translated as CASSPLKGRSAGGDRTDTQYF.

This clonotype was observed at least ten times. In nucleotides, the CDR3 is TGTGCCAGCAGCCCAGGGAGAGGGGCAGGCAATGAGCAGTTCTTC. It encodes CASSPGRGAGNEQFF. This rearrangement joins TRBV7-2 to TRBJ2-1; D tentatively reads TRBD1 or TRBD2 (5 bases each). In germline, CDR1 is SGHTA, CDR2 FQGNSA. Between the trimmed V and J ends, which lost 5 bases and 6 bases, there was a span of 17 bases. This CDR3 is 15 amino acids long.

This clonotype was recorded at least ten times. V gene TRBV7-2 combines with J gene TRBJ2-1; 11 bases are shared with TRBD2. Germline V CDR1 and CDR2: SGHTA, FQGNSA. V lost 1 base and J lost 7; bases outside the gene matches: 3. CDR3 length: 15 residues. CDR3 loop: CASSLVLAGENEQFF. Written as DNA, the CDR3 is TGTGCCAGCAGCTTAGTACTAGCGGGAGAGAATGAGCAGTTCTTC.

There are many counts of this clonotype. The DNA for the CDR3 is TGTGCCAGCAGTGGTATACTAGCGGGGGCATTAGAGACCCAGTACTTC. This codes for CASSGILAGALETQYF. The chain employs TRBV25-1 and TRBJ2-5; 11 nucleotides match TRBD2. Per the germline V gene, CDR1 is MGHDK and CDR2 is SYGVNS. This CDR3 is built from 16 residues. Losses at the gene ends were 4 bases for V and 4 bases for J; bases not matched to a gene: 8.

This chain joins TRBV5-1 and TRBJ2-6; 9 positions match TRBD1. The CDR3 length is 18 residues. Germline V gene data show CDR1 as SGHRS and CDR2 as YFSETQ. V lost 4 bases, J lost 0 bases, and 8 bases stayed unmatched. The CDR3 is CASSASGTGFSGANVLTF. The CDR3 nucleotides read TGCGCCAGCAGCGCCTCCGGGACAGGGTTCTCTGGGGCCAACGTCCTGACTTTC.

This clonotype was counted between two and nine times. The CDR3 protein is CASSGRVGHEQFF. CDR3 DNA sequence: TGTGCCAGCAGTGGACGGGTGGGGCATGAGCAGTTCTTC. The V gene is TRBV28, the J gene TRBJ2-1; D is perhaps TRBD1 (5 bases). This CDR3 has 13 amino acids. CDR1 MDHEN and CDR2 SYDVKM come from the germline V gene. V was trimmed by 5 bases and J by 8 bases, leaving 13 bases between them.